This T cell receptor (beta chain) derives from a study of cytomegalovirus exposure and HLA in healthy donors (dated by TCRdb to 2016 to 2017). About the full investigation: According to a later analysis, one platform produced both the approximately 110 validation repertoires and the roughly 640 repertoires of the first cohort. To predict cytomegalovirus infection status, the study brought together high-throughput TCR immunosequencing, statistical association of individual TCRs with disease status, and machine learning. The study aimed to test whether signatures of past pathogen exposure could be identified by cataloging public T cell receptors. A separate validation cohort of 100 to 150 different subjects was used in addition to the 666-subject first cohort. Results and caveats for the whole study, not just this receptor: A later analysis lacked HLA typing for the validation cohort, so it scored co-occurrence in that cohort across all 120 or so repertoires. In a later analysis, TCRs clustered in the first cohort were found to also tend to co-occur in the 130 or so validation repertoires, with 94% of cluster scores above 0. The classifier was reported to diagnose cytomegalovirus status with high specificity and sensitivity in both the original cohort and the validation cohort. Three of the identified cytomegalovirus-associated TCR beta chains were confirmed in vitro to be specific for cytomegalovirus antigens. The authors suggested that the approach could potentially be extended to other disease states and immunological phenotypes. While some public TCRs were present in many individuals, most TCR sequences turned up only very rarely across donors. In the study, 150 to 200 TCR beta chains were listed as associated with cytomegalovirus.

The library was made by the immunoSEQ multiplex PCR assay. For the original study's pipeline: A statistical classification framework was built to diagnose cytomegalovirus status from the catalog of TCR beta chain sequences. In TCRdb, the immuneACCESS table is reduced to in-frame sequences with V and J assigned. These tables do not hold every clone; where another copy was compared, an unresolved V gene accounts for under half, and the others remain unexplained. V and J calls and clone size come straight from that table; D and trimming were deduced from the DNA. The sample contains tens of thousands of clones, 90% to 96% of them found a single time. The ten largest clonotypes hold roughly 1% of the sample. Comments on this clone: Its antigen is unknown. Base qualities are not provided; no much larger clone lies one nucleotide away.

Measured from the cysteine to the phenylalanine, the CDR3 is 16 residues long. Solely the CDR3 DNA is kept, with 48 bases framed from the first base. V lost 0 bases and J lost 4 bases; the stretch between them is 14 bases long. Based on the germline V gene, the CDR1 and CDR2 sequences are LGHNA and YSLEER. The donors belonged to the validation cohort of roughly 120 subjects, which was separate from the approximately 680-subject first cohort. The TCR was taken from a woman younger than 30 in good health and CMV-seronegative. The source material was PBMCs. The V and J genes are TRBV4-3 and TRBJ2-3; perhaps TRBD2 is the D gene, with 5 bases matching. The CDR3 loop reads CASSQDMRVHADTQYF. The nucleotide sequence reads as follows: TGCGCCAGCAGCCAAGATATGAGGGTCCACGCAGATACGCAGTATTTT.